A single sample is the source of the 7 T cell receptor beta chains below, sequenced in a study of control samples from healthy donors and cancer patients. Generated by immunoSEQ multiplex PCR, the TCRdb table keeps only in-frame clones and is missing some. This sample has about 110,000 clones, with around four fifths found just once. The sequencing sample was made of blood. These receptors originate from a man younger than 30 in good health.

This rearrangement joins TRBV12-3 or TRBV12-4 to TRBJ1-5; D gene ambiguous. Trimming took off 4 bases at V and 6 bases at J, with 4 bases between the two ends. This CDR3 contains 11 residues. The CDR3 nucleotides read TGTGCCAGCAGTTCGAGTCAGCCCCAGCATTTT. Translation gives CASSSSQPQHF.

The chain links TRBV6-5 to TRBJ2-2; weak D call: TRBD1 (6 bases). The CDR3 has 15 amino acids. V was clipped by 1 base and J by 4 bases, with 10 bases between them. The germline V gene has CDR1 MNHEY and CDR2 SVGAGI. DNA of the CDR3: TGTGCCAGCAGTTACTACCAGGGGAGCACCGGGGAGCTGTTTTTT. This translates into CASSYYQGSTGELFF.

This clone was seen a single time. The chain employs TRBV5-1 and TRBJ1-2; TRBD1 matches at 9 bases. V was pared by 0 bases and J by 5 bases, with 8 bases of the junction left unmatched. The CDR3 spans 16 residues. Germline V gives CDR1 SGHRS, CDR2 YFSETQ. The CDR3 is CASSLDRGQGTYGYTF. The CDR3 nucleotides read TGCGCCAGCAGCTTGGACAGGGGGCAGGGTACTTATGGCTACACCTTC. The full variable domain, rest sourced from reference TRBV5-1 and TRBJ1-2, is KAGVTQTPRYLIKTRGQQVTLSCSPISGHRSVSWYQQTPGQGLQFLFEYFSETQRNKGNFPGRFSGRQFSNSRSEMNVSTLELGDSALYLCASSLDRGQGTYGYTFGSGTRLTVV.

This sequence joins TRBV5-5 and TRBJ2-3; D perhaps matches TRBD2 (5 bases). CDR1 is SGHKS and CDR2 is YYEKEE in the germline V gene (reference sequence). CDR3 length equals 15 residues. The V gene lost 0 bases and the J gene lost 5 bases, with 13 bases spanning the gap. The CDR3, as DNA: TGTGCCAGCAGCTTGGGCTGGGGAGCGATAGATACGCAGTATTTT. It encodes CASSLGWGAIDTQYF.

This chain uses TRBV27 with TRBJ1-1; D gene ambiguous. Per the germline V gene, CDR1 is MNHEY and CDR2 is SMNVEV (reference sequence). V lost 0 bases and J 1 base, leaving 9 bases between the germline ends. The CDR3 loop spans 15 amino acids. As DNA, the CDR3 is TGTGCCAGCAGTTTATCCCCCAAGCCGAACACTGAAGCTTTCTTT. Translation gives CASSLSPKPNTEAFF.

The chain combines TRBV3-1 (or the pseudogene TRBV3-2) with TRBJ1-1; 8 nucleotides align to TRBD1. This CDR3 comprises 15 residues. The V gene's germline CDR1 is LGHDT and CDR2 YNNKEL (reference sequence). V was clipped by 4 bases and J by 5 bases; unmatched bases: 9. CDR3 DNA sequence: TGTGCCAGCAGCCCCGGGACAGGAGGGAGTACTGAAGCTTTCTTT. This codes for CASSPGTGGSTEAFF.

The J gene is TRBJ1-1, the V gene TRBV19; 9 bases fit TRBD1. The CDR3 spans 14 residues. The germline V gene encodes CDR1 LNHDA and CDR2 SQIVND (reference sequence). Unmatched junction bases numbered 5, after V lost 5 bases and J lost 4 bases. The chain's CDR3 is CASSPTTGGTEAFF. CDR3 sequence (DNA): TGTGCCAGTAGTCCTACGACAGGGGGCACTGAAGCTTTCTTT. The whole variable domain, filled in from reference TRBV19 and TRBJ1-1, reads DGGITQSPKYLFRKEGQNVTLSCEQNLNHDAMYWYRQDPGQGLRLIYYSQIVNDFQKGDIAEGYSVSREKKESFPLTVTSAQKNPTAFYLCASSPTTGGTEAFFGQGTRLTVV.